The 16 T cell receptor beta chains given below trace back to one sample, sequenced in a study of breast tumors, draining lymph nodes, adjacent tissues. TCRdb reanalysed the multiplex PCR reads using MiXCR and keeps one entry per CDR3 protein. The sample lists around 16,000 distinct CDR3 sequences; approximately 55% were seen once. The sample taken for sequencing was tumor-adjacent breast tissue. The receptors here all came from a female donor with breast cancer. Some clones in this sample may be carry-over from other donors' samples.

This clonotype appeared once. This chain connects TRBV6-5 to TRBJ2-7; D might be TRBD1 (5 bases). V gave up 5 bases and J gave up 3 bases, with 11 bases separating them. The CDR3 is 13 amino acids. Germline values: CDR1 MNHEY, CDR2 SVGAGI. CDR3 DNA sequence: TGTGCCAGCAGTCGGACAAGGTTCTACGAGCAGTACTTC. It codes for CASSRTRFYEQYF.

This clonotype was found many times. A single base separates this from a much larger clone, so it may be a read error. The V call is TRBV12-3 or TRBV12-4, the J call TRBJ1-2; the D is unclear. V dropped 6 bases and J dropped 7 bases, with 9 bases sitting between them. The CDR3 runs 11 residues. The CDR3 bases are TGTGCCAGCAGCCACGGGGTTGGCTACACCTTC. As protein: CASSHGVGYTF.

This clonotype was found a few times. The chain joins TRBV5-1 to TRBJ1-4; D gene unclear. This CDR3 region has 14 residues. Trimming stripped 0 bases from V and 3 bases from J, with 6 bases between. Per germline, CDR1 SGHRS and CDR2 YFSETQ. The CDR3 sequence is CASSLGMPNEKLFF. CDR3 in DNA: TGCGCCAGCAGCTTGGGTATGCCTAATGAAAAACTGTTTTTT.

The chain links TRBV29-1 to TRBJ1-3; D gene unclear. The germline gives CDR1 SQVTM, CDR2 ANQGSEA. The CDR3 runs to 12 residues. V was clipped by 3 bases and J by 4 bases, with 7 bases between them. CDR3 sequence (DNA): TGCAGCGTTGATTTGGGAGGAAACACCATATATTTT. It is translated as CSVDLGGNTIYF.

This clonotype showed up many times. V usage is TRBV7-2 and J usage is TRBJ1-1; D unclear. The CDR3 runs to 13 residues. Per the germline V gene, CDR1 is SGHTA and CDR2 is FQGNSA. DNA for the CDR3: TGTGGAAGCAGCTTAGGACCCGGCACTGAAGCTTTCTTT. Protein: CGSSLGPGTEAFF.

CDR3 DNA sequence: TGTGCCAGCAGCGAATACCGGGACCCCGACTACGAGCAGTACTTC. Amino acid sequence: CASSEYRDPDYEQYF. J is TRBJ2-7 and V is TRBV7-8; D is possibly TRBD1 or TRBD2 (5 bases each). V shed 5 bases and J shed 3 bases, with 17 bases lying between them. This CDR3 has 15 amino acids. Germline CDR1 is SGHVS and CDR2 is FQNEAQ. Full variable domain (remainder filled in from reference TRBV7-8 and TRBJ2-7): GAGVSQSPRYKVAKRGQDVALRCDPISGHVSLFWYQQALGQGPEFLTYFQNEAQLDKSGLPSDRFFAERPEGSVSTLKIQRTQQEDSAVYLCASSEYRDPDYEQYFGPGTRLTVT.

In its sample, this clonotype was seen many times. The rearrangement uses TRBV7-8 and TRBJ1-5; D is unclear. V was trimmed by 1 base and J by 1 base, leaving 11 bases between them. The germline gives CDR1 SGHVS, CDR2 FQNEAQ. CDR3 size: 16 residues. The CDR3 bases are TGTGCCAGCAGCTTAGTCGCGGGATCAAGCAATCAGCCCCAGCATTTT. As protein: CASSLVAGSSNQPQHF.

In this sample, this clonotype is medium-sized. The J gene is TRBJ2-5, the V gene TRBV24-1; 7 bases are a match to TRBD2. Germline loops: CDR1 KGHDR, CDR2 SFDVKD. The CDR3 totals 17 residues. Trimming took 5 bases from V and 0 from J; bases not matched to a gene: 11. CDR3 nucleotide sequence: TGTGCCACCAGTGGTGGGCGAGTGGGAGGGCACCAAGAGACCCAGTACTTC. It translates to CATSGGRVGGHQETQYF.

The CDR3: CASSIGGPVETQYF. The DNA of the CDR3 is TGTGCCAGTAGTATAGGCGGTCCGGTGGAGACCCAGTACTTC. This rearrangement joins TRBV19 to TRBJ2-5, with D unresolved. The V and J ends lost 1 base and 5 bases respectively, with 11 bases between them. Germline CDR1 reads LNHDA; CDR2 reads SQIVND (reference sequence). The CDR3 runs 14 residues.

The V and J genes are TRBV10-3 and TRBJ1-6; perhaps TRBD1 as D (6 bases). This CDR3 is 13 amino acids long. Looked up from germline, CDR1 is ENHRY and CDR2 is SYGVKD. The ends were cut back, 4 bases at V and 7 bases at J, with 8 bases in the middle. The CDR3 region is CAISGQENSPLHF. CDR3 nucleotide sequence: TGTGCCATCAGTGGACAGGAAAATTCACCCCTCCACTTT.

The chain joins TRBV29-1 to TRBJ2-1, with a possible D match to TRBD2 (5 bases). Trimming stripped 8 bases from V and 7 bases from J, with 12 bases between. This CDR3 contains 11 residues. CDR1 SQVTM and CDR2 ANQGSEA come from the germline V gene. Here the CDR3 DNA reads TGCAGCATCGCTTCGGGGAATGAGCAGTTCTTC. Translating gives CSIASGNEQFF.

This chain uses TRBV7-2 with TRBJ2-5; 7 bases align to TRBD2. The CDR3 sequence is 15 residues long. With 1 base clipped from V and 5 bases from J, the junction kept 7 bases outside the gene matches. From germline, CDR1 is SGHTA and CDR2 FQGNSA. Here the CDR3 DNA reads TGTGCCAGCAGCTTAGGGGGTAGGCGGGGGGAGACCCAGTACTTC. This encodes CASSLGGRRGETQYF.

This clonotype was seen ten or more times. The J gene is TRBJ2-4, the V gene TRBV4-1; a weak D match, TRBD2 (5 bases). The CDR3 spans 14 residues. The V gene lost 0 bases and the J gene lost 8 bases, with 11 bases spanning the gap. Per germline, CDR1 MGHRA and CDR2 YSYEKL. The CDR3 is CASSQEGSRDIQYF. CDR3 nucleotide sequence: TGCGCCAGCAGCCAAGAGGGGAGTCGAGACATTCAGTACTTC.

The CDR3 bases are TGTGCCAGCAGCAAAGGGGGATCGGGTTGGGTCACTGAAGCTTTCTTT. Residues: CASSKGGSGWVTEAFF. J is TRBJ1-1 and V is TRBV25-1, with D perhaps TRBD1 (6 bases). The germline CDR1 and CDR2 sequences are MGHDK and SYGVNS. V gave up 6 bases and J gave up 4 bases, with 21 bases separating them. The CDR3 totals 16 residues.

This chain uses TRBV5-1 with TRBJ1-4, with a weak D call TRBD1 (6 bases). The CDR3 runs 14 residues. Looked up from germline, CDR1 is SGHRS and CDR2 is YFSETQ. Trimming cost V 4 bases and J 5 bases, with 12 bases left between them. CDR3 amino acids: CASSLGGQNEKLFF. The CDR3 coding sequence is TGCGCCAGCAGCCTCGGAGGACAGAATGAAAAACTGTTTTTT.

V is TRBV19 and J is TRBJ2-2, with TRBD2 matching over 7 bases. V shed 6 bases, J shed 2 bases, and the junction held 3 bases outside the gene matches. The CDR3 covers 14 residues. The germline V gene encodes CDR1 LNHDA and CDR2 SQIVND (reference sequence). The CDR3 DNA sequence: TGTGCCAGTAGGGCTAGCGGCAACACCGGGGAGCTGTTTTTT. Its translation is CASRASGNTGELFF. Drawing the rest from reference TRBV19 and TRBJ2-2, the complete variable domain is DGGITQSPKYLFRKEGQNVTLSCEQNLNHDAMYWYRQDPGQGLRLIYYSQIVNDFQKGDIAEGYSVSREKKESFPLTVTSAQKNPTAFYLCASRASGNTGELFFGEGSRLTVL.